This TCR beta chain came from a study of cytomegalovirus exposure and HLA in healthy donors. Germline V gene sequence: CDR1 MNHEY, CDR2 SMNVEV (reference sequence). This CDR3 contains 14 residues. V shed 6 bases and J 6 bases; nucleotides not matched to a gene: 6. Repertoires were generated with immunoSEQ multiplex PCR, while TCRdb's copy carries only in-frame clones and drops some. The sample includes 150,000 to 200,000 clones, 86% of them seen just once. The chain is built from TRBV27 and TRBJ1-2, with TRBD1 identical over 11 bases. The receptor's source is a woman aged 18-30 years in good health and CMV-seronegative. The specimen sequenced was PBMCs. The CDR3 sequence: CASSRGTGGHGYTF. The CDR3 coding sequence is TGTGCCAGCAGCCGCGGGACAGGGGGACATGGCTACACCTTC.